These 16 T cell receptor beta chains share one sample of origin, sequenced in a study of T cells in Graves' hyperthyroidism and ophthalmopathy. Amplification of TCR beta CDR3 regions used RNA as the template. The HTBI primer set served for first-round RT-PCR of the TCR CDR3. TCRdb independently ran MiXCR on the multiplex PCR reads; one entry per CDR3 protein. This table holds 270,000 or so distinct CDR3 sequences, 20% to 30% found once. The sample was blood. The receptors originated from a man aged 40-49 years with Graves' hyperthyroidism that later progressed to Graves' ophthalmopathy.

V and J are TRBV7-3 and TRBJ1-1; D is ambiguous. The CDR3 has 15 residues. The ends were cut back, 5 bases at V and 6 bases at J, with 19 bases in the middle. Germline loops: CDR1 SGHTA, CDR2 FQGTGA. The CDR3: CASSPRAHQSAEAFF. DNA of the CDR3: TGTGCCAGCAGCCCGCGGGCCCATCAAAGCGCTGAAGCTTTCTTT.

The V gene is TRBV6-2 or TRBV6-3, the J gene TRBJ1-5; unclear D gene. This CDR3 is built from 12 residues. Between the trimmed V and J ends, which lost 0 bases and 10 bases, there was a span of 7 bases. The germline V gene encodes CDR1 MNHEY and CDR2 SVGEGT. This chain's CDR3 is CASSYSREPQHF. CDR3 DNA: TGTGCCAGCAGTTACTCCCGAGAACCCCAGCATTTT.

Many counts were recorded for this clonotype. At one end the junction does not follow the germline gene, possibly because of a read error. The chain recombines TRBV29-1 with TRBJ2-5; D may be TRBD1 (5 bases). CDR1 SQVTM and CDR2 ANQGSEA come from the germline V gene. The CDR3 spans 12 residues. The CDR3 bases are TGCAGCGTTGCCGACGGACAAGCGACCCAGTACTTC. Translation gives CSVADGQATQYF. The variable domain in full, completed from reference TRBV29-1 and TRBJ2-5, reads SAVISQKPSRDICQRGTSLTIQCQVDSQVTMMFWYRQQPGQSLTLIATANQGSEATYESGFVIDKFPISRPNLTFSTLTVSNMSPEDSSIYLCSVADGQATQYFGPGTRLLVL.

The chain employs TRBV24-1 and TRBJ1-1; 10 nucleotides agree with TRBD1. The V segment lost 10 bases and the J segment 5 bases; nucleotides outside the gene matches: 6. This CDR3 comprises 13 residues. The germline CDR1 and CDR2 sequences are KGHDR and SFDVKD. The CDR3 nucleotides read TGTGCCACTTCTTCGGGACAGGGGACTGAAGCTTTCTTT. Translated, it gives CATSSGQGTEAFF.

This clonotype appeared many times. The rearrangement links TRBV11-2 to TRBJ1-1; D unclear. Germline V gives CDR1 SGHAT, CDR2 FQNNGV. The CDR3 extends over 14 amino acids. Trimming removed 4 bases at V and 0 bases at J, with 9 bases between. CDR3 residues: CASSWGVLNTEAFF. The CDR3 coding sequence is TGTGCCAGCAGCTGGGGAGTGTTGAACACTGAAGCTTTCTTT. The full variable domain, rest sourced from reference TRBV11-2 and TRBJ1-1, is EAGVAQSPRYKIIEKRQSVAFWCNPISGHATLYWYQQILGQGPKLLIQFQNNGVVDDSQLPKDRFSAERLKGVDSTLKIQPAKLEDSAVYLCASSWGVLNTEAFFGQGTRLTVV.

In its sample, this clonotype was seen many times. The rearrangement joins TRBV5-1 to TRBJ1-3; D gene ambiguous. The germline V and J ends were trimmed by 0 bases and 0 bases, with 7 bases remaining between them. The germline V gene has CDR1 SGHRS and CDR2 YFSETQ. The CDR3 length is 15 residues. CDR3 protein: CASSLGRPSGNTIYF. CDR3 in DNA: TGCGCCAGCAGCTTGGGACGGCCCTCTGGAAACACCATATATTTT.

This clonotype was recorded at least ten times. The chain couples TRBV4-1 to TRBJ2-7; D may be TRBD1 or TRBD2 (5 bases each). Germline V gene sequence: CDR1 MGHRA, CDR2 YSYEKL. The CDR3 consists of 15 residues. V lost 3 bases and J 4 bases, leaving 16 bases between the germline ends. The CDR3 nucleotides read TGCGCCAGCAGCCATCTCGTGGGGGAGCTGTACGAGCAGTACTTC. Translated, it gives CASSHLVGELYEQYF.

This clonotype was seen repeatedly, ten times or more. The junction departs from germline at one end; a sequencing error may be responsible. The CDR3 protein is CVSSAGDDTEAFF. The CDR3 region has the DNA TGCGTCAGCAGCGCCGGCGATGACACTGAAGCTTTCTTT. The chain employs TRBV5-1 and TRBJ1-1, with D hard to call. In germline, CDR1 is SGHRS, CDR2 YFSETQ. The CDR3 spans 13 residues.

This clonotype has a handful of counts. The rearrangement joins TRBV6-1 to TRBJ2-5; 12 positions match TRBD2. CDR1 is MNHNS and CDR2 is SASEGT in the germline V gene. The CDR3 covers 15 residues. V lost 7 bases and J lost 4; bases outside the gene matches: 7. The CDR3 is CASIKLAGGRETQYF. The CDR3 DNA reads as TGTGCCAGCATTAAGCTAGCGGGAGGGCGAGAGACCCAGTACTTC.

CDR3 DNA sequence: TGTGCCAGCAGTTCCCCCCCCGGACGGCATAAACGATATGGCTACACCTTC. Translation gives CASSSPPGRHKRYGYTF. V usage is TRBV12-3 or TRBV12-4 and J usage is TRBJ1-2, with unresolved D. The CDR3 is 17 residues long. Trimming pared 4 bases from V and 5 bases from J, leaving 23 bases between.

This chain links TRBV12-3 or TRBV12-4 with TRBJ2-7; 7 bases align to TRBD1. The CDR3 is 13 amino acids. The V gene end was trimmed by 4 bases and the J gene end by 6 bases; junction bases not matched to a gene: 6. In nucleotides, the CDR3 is TGTGCCAGCAGTTCAGGACAGGTGGGCGAGCAGTACTTC. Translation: CASSSGQVGEQYF.

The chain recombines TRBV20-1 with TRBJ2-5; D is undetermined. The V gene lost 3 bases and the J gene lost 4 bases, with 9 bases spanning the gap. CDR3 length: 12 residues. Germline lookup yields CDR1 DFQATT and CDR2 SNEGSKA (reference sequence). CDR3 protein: CSASTWGETQYF. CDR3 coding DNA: TGCAGTGCTAGTACCTGGGGAGAGACCCAGTACTTC.

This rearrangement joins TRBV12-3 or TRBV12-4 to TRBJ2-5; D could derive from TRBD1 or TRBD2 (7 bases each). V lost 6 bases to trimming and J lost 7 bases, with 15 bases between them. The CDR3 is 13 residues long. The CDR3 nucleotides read TGTGCCAGCAGCCCAGGGGGGGGTGGGACCCAGTACTTC. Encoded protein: CASSPGGGGTQYF.

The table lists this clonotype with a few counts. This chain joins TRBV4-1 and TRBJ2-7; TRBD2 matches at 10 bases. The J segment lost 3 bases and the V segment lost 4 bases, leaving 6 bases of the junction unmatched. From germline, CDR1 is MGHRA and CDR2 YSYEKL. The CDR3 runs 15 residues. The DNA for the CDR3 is TGCGCCAGCAGCCCCCGGACTAGCGGCCACTACGAGCAGTACTTC. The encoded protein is CASSPRTSGHYEQYF.

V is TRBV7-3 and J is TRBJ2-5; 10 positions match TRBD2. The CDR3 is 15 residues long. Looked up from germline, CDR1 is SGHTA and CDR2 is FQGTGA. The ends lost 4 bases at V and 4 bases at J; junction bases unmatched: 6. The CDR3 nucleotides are TGTGCCAGCAGCTACGGACTAGCGGAGGGAGAGACCCAGTACTTC. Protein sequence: CASSYGLAEGETQYF.

The CDR3: CAWSTSTGELFF. Written as DNA, the CDR3 is TGTGCCTGGAGCACAAGCACCGGGGAGCTGTTTTTT. V usage is TRBV30 and J usage is TRBJ2-2, with D hard to call. Trimming stripped 3 bases from V and 4 bases from J, with 6 bases between. Per the germline V gene, CDR1 is GTSNPN and CDR2 is SVGIG (reference sequence). There are 12 residues in the CDR3.